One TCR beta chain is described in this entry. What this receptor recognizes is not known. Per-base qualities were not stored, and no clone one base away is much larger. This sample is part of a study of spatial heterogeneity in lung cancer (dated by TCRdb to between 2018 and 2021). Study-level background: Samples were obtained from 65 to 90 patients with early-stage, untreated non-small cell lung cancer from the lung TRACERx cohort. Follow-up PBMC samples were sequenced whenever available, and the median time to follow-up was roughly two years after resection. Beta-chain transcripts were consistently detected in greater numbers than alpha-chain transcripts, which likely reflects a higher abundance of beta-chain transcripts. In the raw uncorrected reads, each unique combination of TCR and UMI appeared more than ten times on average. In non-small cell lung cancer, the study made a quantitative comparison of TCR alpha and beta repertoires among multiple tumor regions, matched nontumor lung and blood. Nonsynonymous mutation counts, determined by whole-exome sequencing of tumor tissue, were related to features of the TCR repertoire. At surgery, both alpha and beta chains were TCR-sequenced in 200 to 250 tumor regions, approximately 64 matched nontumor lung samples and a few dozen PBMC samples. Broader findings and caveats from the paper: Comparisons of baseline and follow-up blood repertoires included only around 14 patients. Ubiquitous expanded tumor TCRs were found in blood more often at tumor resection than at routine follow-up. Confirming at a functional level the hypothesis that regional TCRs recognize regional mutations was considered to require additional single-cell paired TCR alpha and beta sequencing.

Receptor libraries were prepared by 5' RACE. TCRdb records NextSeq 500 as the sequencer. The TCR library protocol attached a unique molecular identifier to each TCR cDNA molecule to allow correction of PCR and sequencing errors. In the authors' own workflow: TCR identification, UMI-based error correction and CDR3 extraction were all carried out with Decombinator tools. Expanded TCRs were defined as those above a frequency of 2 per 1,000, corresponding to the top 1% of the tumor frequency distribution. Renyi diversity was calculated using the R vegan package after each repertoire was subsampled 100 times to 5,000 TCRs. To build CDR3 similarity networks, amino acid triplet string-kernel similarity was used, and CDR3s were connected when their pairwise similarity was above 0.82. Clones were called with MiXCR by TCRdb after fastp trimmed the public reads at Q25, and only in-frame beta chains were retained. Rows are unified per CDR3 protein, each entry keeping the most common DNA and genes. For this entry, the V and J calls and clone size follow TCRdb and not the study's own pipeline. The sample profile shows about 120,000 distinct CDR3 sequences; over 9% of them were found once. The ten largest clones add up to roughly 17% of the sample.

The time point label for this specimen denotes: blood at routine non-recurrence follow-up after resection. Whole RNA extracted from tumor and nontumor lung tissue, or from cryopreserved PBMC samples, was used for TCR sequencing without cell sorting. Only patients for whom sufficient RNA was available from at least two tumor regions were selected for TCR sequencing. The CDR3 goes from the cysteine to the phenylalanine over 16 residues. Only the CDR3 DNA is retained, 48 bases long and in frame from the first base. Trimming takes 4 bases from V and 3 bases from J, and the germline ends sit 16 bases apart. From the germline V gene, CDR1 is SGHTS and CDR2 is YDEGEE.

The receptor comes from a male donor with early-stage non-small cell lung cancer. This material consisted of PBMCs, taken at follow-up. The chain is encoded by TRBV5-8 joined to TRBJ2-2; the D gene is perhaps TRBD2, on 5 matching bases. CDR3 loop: CASSPGFAGYTGELFF. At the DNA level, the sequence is TGTGCCAGCAGCCCCGGTTTTGCGGGTTACACCGGGGAGCTGTTTTTT.